This entry lists 23 T cell receptor beta chains sequenced from one sample in a study of blood T cells in healthy people across ages. Using a J-beta primer mix together with a sample-barcoded 5' primer, a second PCR was run for roughly 6 to 12 cycles. TCRdb redid the calling of the 5' RACE reads with MiXCR, one entry per CDR3 protein. The profile shows 850,000 to 1,000,000 distinct CDR3 sequences, roughly 51% of them singletons. The source material was blood. These receptors all stem from a woman aged 60 to 75 in good health.

The chain uses TRBV5-1 and TRBJ2-1, with TRBD2 matching over 8 bases. The CDR3 has 15 residues. CDR1 SGHRS and CDR2 YFSETQ come from the germline V gene. J lost 9 bases, V lost 4 bases, and 12 bases had no gene match. CDR3: CASSTGTRKGGEQFF. CDR3 nucleotide sequence: TGCGCCAGCAGCACCGGGACTAGAAAAGGAGGTGAGCAGTTCTTC.

The chain recombines TRBV30 with TRBJ1-5; D remains unclear. Germline-derived CDR1 and CDR2 are GTSNPN and SVGIG (reference sequence). The CDR3 runs to 13 residues. The V and J ends lost 0 bases and 3 bases respectively, with 6 bases between them. CDR3: CAWSVGNNQPQHF. CDR3 in DNA: TGTGCCTGGAGTGTTGGGAACAATCAGCCCCAGCATTTT.

The J gene is TRBJ2-4, the V gene TRBV18, with D unresolved. V dropped 0 bases and J dropped 5 bases, with 5 bases sitting between them. From germline, CDR1 is KGHSH and CDR2 LQKENI. This CDR3 is built from 13 residues. The CDR3 DNA reads as TGTGCCAGCTCACCACCAGTGGAAAACATTCAGTACTTC. Its translation: CASSPPVENIQYF.

This clonotype was observed a handful of times. The chain is built from TRBV5-1 and TRBJ2-7; D perhaps matches TRBD1 (5 bases). This CDR3 is built from 15 residues. Germline V gives CDR1 SGHRS, CDR2 YFSETQ. V lost 6 bases, J lost 2 bases, and 18 bases lay in between. Here the CDR3 reads CASTLTASLTYEQYF. CDR3 nucleotide sequence: TGCGCCAGCACTTTGACAGCGTCCCTAACCTACGAGCAGTACTTC.

The chain employs TRBV29-1 and TRBJ2-5, with TRBD2 matching 7 bases. This CDR3 is 14 amino acids long. Germline values: CDR1 SQVTM, CDR2 ANQGSEA. V dropped 4 bases and J dropped 1; count of bases not matched to a gene: 6. CDR3 in amino acids: CSVAEAGIQETQYF. The CDR3 DNA sequence: TGCAGCGTTGCGGAAGCGGGGATCCAAGAGACCCAGTACTTC.

This clonotype was picked up a small number of times. This chain links TRBV12-3 or TRBV12-4 with TRBJ1-1; the D gene is possibly TRBD1 (5 bases). V was pared by 4 bases and J by 4 bases, with 10 bases between. The CDR3 extends over 13 amino acids. The CDR3 spells CASSWTRRTEAFF. The CDR3 DNA sequence: TGTGCCAGCAGTTGGACACGTCGCACTGAAGCTTTCTTT.

The rearrangement joins TRBV30 to TRBJ2-7; D unclear. Germline V CDR1 and CDR2: GTSNPN, SVGIG (reference sequence). The germline V and J ends were trimmed by 0 bases and 5 bases, with 11 bases remaining between them. This CDR3 has 13 amino acids. CDR3: CAWSVFGSHEQYF. The CDR3, as DNA: TGTGCCTGGAGTGTATTTGGGTCCCACGAGCAGTACTTC.

V gene TRBV6-1 combines with J gene TRBJ1-2; 11 nucleotides line up with TRBD1. The trim removed 5 bases at V and 0 bases at J, leaving 8 bases unmatched. CDR1 is MNHNS, CDR2 SASEGT, per germline. The CDR3 consists of 17 residues. CDR3 sequence: CASSQGQGASPNYGYTF. The CDR3 DNA reads as TGTGCCAGCAGTCAAGGACAGGGGGCTAGCCCTAACTATGGCTACACCTTC.

The rearrangement joins TRBV4-2 to TRBJ2-7; the D gene could be TRBD1 or TRBD2 (5 bases each). Per germline, CDR1 LGHNA and CDR2 YNFKEQ. Trimming pared 5 bases from V and 4 bases from J, leaving 18 bases between. This CDR3 is 15 amino acids long. The CDR3 loop is CASSDPPGSRYEQYF. The CDR3, as DNA: TGTGCCAGCAGCGATCCCCCAGGGAGTCGGTACGAGCAGTACTTC.

V and J are TRBV6-2 or TRBV6-3 and TRBJ2-1; D might be TRBD1 (6 bases). With the DNA end fitting TRBJ2-7 better, the J assignment may be wrong. CDR3 length: 14 amino acids. Germline assignment: CDR1 MNHEY and CDR2 SVGEGT. The CDR3 DNA follows: TGTGCCAGCAACTCGGGACACTCCTACAATGAGCAGTACTTC. Translation: CASNSGHSYNEQYF.

This clonotype has ten or more counts. V and J are TRBV29-1 and TRBJ1-4, with D maybe TRBD1 (6 bases). The CDR3 runs to 13 residues. Germline V CDR1 and CDR2: SQVTM, ANQGSEA. The V gene lost 7 bases and the J gene lost 2 bases, with 11 bases spanning the gap. The CDR3 DNA sequence: TGCAGCGGCAGGAGGGGGACTAATGAAAAACTGTTTTTT. Its protein product is CSGRRGTNEKLFF.

This clonotype was counted only a few times. The chain recombines TRBV29-1 with TRBJ1-2, with TRBD1 matching 9 bases. The CDR3 spans 14 residues. V lost 6 bases and J lost 2; bases outside the gene matches: 7. Per the germline V gene, CDR1 is SQVTM and CDR2 is ANQGSEA. As DNA, the CDR3 is TGCAGCGTGGGGGGGACAGGGAGCAACTATGGCTACACCTTC. Amino acids: CSVGGTGSNYGYTF. Drawing the rest from reference TRBV29-1 and TRBJ1-2, the complete variable domain is SAVISQKPSRDICQRGTSLTIQCQVDSQVTMMFWYRQQPGQSLTLIATANQGSEATYESGFVIDKFPISRPNLTFSTLTVSNMSPEDSSIYLCSVGGTGSNYGYTFGSGTRLTVV.

The V call is TRBV29-1, the J call TRBJ2-1, with TRBD2 identical over 10 bases. The J call could be wrong; TRBJ2-7 is a better fit for the DNA end. Germline CDR1 SQVTM, CDR2 ANQGSEA. This CDR3 region has 21 residues. The CDR3 DNA is TGCAGCGTCCTAAGTGGGGGCCGCCTAGCGGGAGTCCCTTTTCCCTACAATGAGCAGTACTTC. This gives the protein CSVLSGGRLAGVPFPYNEQYF.

V gene TRBV10-2 combines with J gene TRBJ2-1; 11 bases agree with TRBD2. Germline-derived CDR1 and CDR2 are WSHSY and SAAADI. V gave up 2 bases and J gave up 9 bases; unmatched junction bases: 12. There are 17 residues in the CDR3. CDR3: CASSETFSGRATGEQFF. In DNA, the CDR3 is TGCGCCAGCAGTGAGACCTTTAGCGGGAGGGCCACGGGTGAGCAGTTCTTC.

V and J are TRBV5-1 and TRBJ2-3, with 11 bases aligning to TRBD2. CDR1 SGHRS and CDR2 YFSETQ come from the germline V gene. Trimming cost V 3 bases and J 6 bases; bases outside gene matches: 18. The CDR3 is 19 amino acids. The CDR3 DNA sequence: TGCGCCAGCAGCTCGGCGACCCGACTAGCGGGACTGAGTACGGATACGCAGTATTTT. It specifies CASSSATRLAGLSTDTQYF.

The rearrangement links TRBV20-1 to TRBJ2-7; D possibly uses TRBD1 or TRBD2 (5 bases each). Trimming took 0 bases from V and 2 from J, leaving 14 bases between them. Germline loops: CDR1 DFQATT, CDR2 SNEGSKA (reference sequence). This CDR3 has 15 amino acids. In nucleotides, the CDR3 is TGCAGTGCTAGAGATACTGGGACCGGAACCTACGAGCAGTACTTC. As protein: CSARDTGTGTYEQYF.

V is TRBV7-2 and J is TRBJ2-5, with D possibly TRBD1 on 6 matching bases. The DNA end lines up better with TRBJ2-7; the J call may be wrong. The V gene's germline CDR1 is SGHTA and CDR2 FQGNSA. This CDR3 region has 15 residues. The CDR3: CASRKTGRAFNEQYF. CDR3 bases: TGTGCCAGCAGAAAAACAGGGCGGGCGTTTAACGAGCAGTACTTC.

This chain joins TRBV20-1 and TRBJ2-5; 7 nucleotides align to TRBD1. CDR3 length: 15 residues. Per germline, CDR1 DFQATT and CDR2 SNEGSKA (reference sequence). With 5 bases clipped from V and 0 bases from J, the junction kept 9 bases outside the gene matches. The CDR3 coding sequence is TGCAGTGCTGCCTCAGGGGGAGCCTACCAAGAGACCCAGTACTTC. It specifies CSAASGGAYQETQYF.

The J gene is TRBJ2-2, the V gene TRBV19; D is unresolved. Trimming cost V 5 bases and J 6 bases, with 7 bases left between them. There are 12 residues in the CDR3. Germline values: CDR1 LNHDA, CDR2 SQIVND (reference sequence). CDR3 in DNA: TGTGCCAGTAGTGTCCTTCCCGGGGAGCTGTTTTTT. Its translation: CASSVLPGELFF.

J is TRBJ2-1 and V is TRBV4-1; tentatively, D is TRBD1 (5 bases). V gave up 1 base and J gave up 5 bases, with 15 bases separating them. CDR1 MGHRA and CDR2 YSYEKL come from the germline V gene. This CDR3 contains 16 residues. The chain's CDR3 is CASSQVYQGQNNEQFF. In DNA form, the CDR3 reads TGCGCCAGCAGCCAAGTTTACCAGGGTCAAAACAATGAGCAGTTCTTC.

This clonotype appeared a few times. The chain is built from TRBV20-1 and TRBJ2-6; tentatively, D is TRBD2 (6 bases). Trimming pared 3 bases from V and 0 bases from J, leaving 9 bases between. CDR3 size: 15 residues. Germline V gene lookup returns CDR1 DFQATT and CDR2 SNEGSKA (reference sequence). CDR3 sequence: CSASRTNSGANVLTF. The CDR3 region has the DNA TGCAGTGCTAGTCGGACTAACTCTGGGGCCAACGTCCTGACTTTC.

The chain recombines TRBV20-1 with TRBJ2-3, with 8 bases fitting TRBD1. This CDR3 has 14 residues. V gave up 5 bases and J gave up 4 bases; unmatched junction bases: 8. CDR1 is DFQATT, CDR2 SNEGSKA, per germline (reference sequence). The DNA for the CDR3 is TGCAGTGCTTGGGACAGGAAGGGTCCAGATACGCAGTATTTT. Protein product: CSAWDRKGPDTQYF.

This clonotype has more than one count but fewer than ten. The chain recombines TRBV4-2 with TRBJ1-2; TRBD1 agrees at 12 bases. The CDR3 has 17 amino acids. V was pared by 5 bases and J by 4 bases, with 11 bases of the junction left unmatched. The germline V gene encodes CDR1 LGHNA and CDR2 YNFKEQ. The DNA for the CDR3 is TGTGCCAGCAGCGACCGGGACAGGGGGCCCGCCGGCTATGGCTACACCTTC. This encodes CASSDRDRGPAGYGYTF.